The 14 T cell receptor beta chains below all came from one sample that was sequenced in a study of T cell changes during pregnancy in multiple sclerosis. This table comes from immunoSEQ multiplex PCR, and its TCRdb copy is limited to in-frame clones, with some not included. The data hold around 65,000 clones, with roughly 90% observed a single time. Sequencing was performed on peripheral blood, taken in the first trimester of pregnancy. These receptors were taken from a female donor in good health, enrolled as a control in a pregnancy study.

This chain's CDR3 is CATSRDRAYGYTF. The CDR3 DNA reads as TGTGCCACCAGCAGAGATCGAGCTTATGGCTACACCTTC. The chain recombines TRBV15 with TRBJ1-2; D uncertain. Trimming left V 0 bases short and J 5 bases short, with 7 bases between. The CDR3 runs 13 residues. Germline V gene data show CDR1 as LNHNV and CDR2 as YYDKDF (reference sequence).

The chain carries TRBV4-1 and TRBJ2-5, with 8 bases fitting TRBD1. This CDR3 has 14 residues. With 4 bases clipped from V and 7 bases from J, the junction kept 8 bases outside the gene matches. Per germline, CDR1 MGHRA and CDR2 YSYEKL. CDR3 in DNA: TGCGCCAGCAGCCCACAGGGGGGTGTTGGGACCCAGTACTTC. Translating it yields CASSPQGGVGTQYF.

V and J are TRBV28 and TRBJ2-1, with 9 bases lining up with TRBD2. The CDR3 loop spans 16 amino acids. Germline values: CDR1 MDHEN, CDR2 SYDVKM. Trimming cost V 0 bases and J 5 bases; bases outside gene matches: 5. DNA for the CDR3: TGTGCCAGCAGTTTATGGGGCGGGGGGGCCGACAATGAGCAGTTCTTC. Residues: CASSLWGGGADNEQFF.

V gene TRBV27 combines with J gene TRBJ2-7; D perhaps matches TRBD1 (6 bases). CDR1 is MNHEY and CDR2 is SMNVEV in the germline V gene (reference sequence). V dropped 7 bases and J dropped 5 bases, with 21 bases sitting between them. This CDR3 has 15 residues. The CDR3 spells CASTPRPGGGHEQYF. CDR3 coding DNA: TGTGCCAGCACCCCCCGGCCAGGTGGGGGCCACGAGCAGTACTTC.

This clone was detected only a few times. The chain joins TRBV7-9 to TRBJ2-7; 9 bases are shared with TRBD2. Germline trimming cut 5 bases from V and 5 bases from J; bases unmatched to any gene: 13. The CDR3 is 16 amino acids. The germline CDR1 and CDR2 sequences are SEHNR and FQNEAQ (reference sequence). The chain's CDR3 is CASSLWGTSLSHEQYF. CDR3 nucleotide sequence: TGTGCCAGCAGCCTCTGGGGGACTAGCCTATCACACGAGCAGTACTTC. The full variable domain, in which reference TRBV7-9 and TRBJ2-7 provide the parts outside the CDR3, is DTGVSQNPRHKITKRGQNVTFRCDPISEHNRLYWYRQTLGQGPEFLTYFQNEAQLEKSRLLSDRFSAERPKGSFSTLEIQRTEQGDSAMYLCASSLWGTSLSHEQYFGPGTRLTVT.

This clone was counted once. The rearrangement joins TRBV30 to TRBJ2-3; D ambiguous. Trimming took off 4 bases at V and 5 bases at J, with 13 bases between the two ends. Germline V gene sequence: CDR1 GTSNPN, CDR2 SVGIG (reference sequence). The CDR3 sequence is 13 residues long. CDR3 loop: CAWTGSSRDTQYF. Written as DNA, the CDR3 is TGTGCCTGGACCGGCTCCTCTAGAGATACGCAGTATTTT.

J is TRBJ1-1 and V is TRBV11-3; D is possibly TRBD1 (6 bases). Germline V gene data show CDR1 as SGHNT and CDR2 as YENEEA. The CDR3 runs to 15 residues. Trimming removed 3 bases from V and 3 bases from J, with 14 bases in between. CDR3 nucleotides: TGTGCCAGCAGCTTCGGGGGGGCCCAGGACACTGAAGCTTTCTTT. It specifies CASSFGGAQDTEAFF. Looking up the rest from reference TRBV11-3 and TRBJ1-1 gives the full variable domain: EAGVVQSPRYKIIEKKQPVAFWCNPISGHNTLYWYLQNLGQGPELLIRYENEEAVDDSQLPKDRFSAERLKGVDSTLKIQPAELGDSAVYLCASSFGGAQDTEAFFGQGTRLTVV.

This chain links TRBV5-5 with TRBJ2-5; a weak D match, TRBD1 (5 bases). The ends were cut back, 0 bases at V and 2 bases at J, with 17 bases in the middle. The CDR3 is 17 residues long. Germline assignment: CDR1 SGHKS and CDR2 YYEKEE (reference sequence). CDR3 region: CASSLEGPLPGQETQYF. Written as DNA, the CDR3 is TGTGCCAGCAGCTTGGAGGGGCCCCTCCCTGGACAAGAGACCCAGTACTTC.

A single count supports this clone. CDR3 DNA sequence: TGCGCCAGCAGCCAAGTAGACAGGGACAACTATGGCTACACCTTC. The encoded protein is CASSQVDRDNYGYTF. The V call is TRBV4-1, the J call TRBJ1-2, with 7 bases lining up with TRBD1. Germline loops: CDR1 MGHRA, CDR2 YSYEKL. The V and J ends lost 1 base and 2 bases, in that order; junction bases with no gene match: 4. This CDR3 is built from 15 residues.

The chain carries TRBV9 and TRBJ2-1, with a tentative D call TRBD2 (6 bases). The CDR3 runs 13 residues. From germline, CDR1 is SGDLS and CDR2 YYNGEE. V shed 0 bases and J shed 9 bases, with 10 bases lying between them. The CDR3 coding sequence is TGTGCCAGCAGCGTAGCTGGGGGGATTGAGCAGTTCTTC. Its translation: CASSVAGGIEQFF.

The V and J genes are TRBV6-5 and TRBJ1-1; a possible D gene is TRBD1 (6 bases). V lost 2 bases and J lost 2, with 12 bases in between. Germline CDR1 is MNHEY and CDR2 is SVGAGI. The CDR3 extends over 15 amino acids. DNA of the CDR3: TGTGCCAGCAGTTACGGGACATCTGGAAACACTGAAGCTTTCTTT. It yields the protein CASSYGTSGNTEAFF.

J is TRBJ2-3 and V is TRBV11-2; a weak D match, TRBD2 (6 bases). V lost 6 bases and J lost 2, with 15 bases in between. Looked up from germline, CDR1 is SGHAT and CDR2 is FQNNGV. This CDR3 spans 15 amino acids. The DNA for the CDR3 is TGTGCCAGCAGTCCTCCTGGGACTTCCACAGATACGCAGTATTTT. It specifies CASSPPGTSTDTQYF.

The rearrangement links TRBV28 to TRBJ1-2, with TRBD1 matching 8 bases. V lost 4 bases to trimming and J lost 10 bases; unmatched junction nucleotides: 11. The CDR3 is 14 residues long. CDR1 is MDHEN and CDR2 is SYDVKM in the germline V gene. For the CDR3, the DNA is TGTGCCAGCAGTTCACCTACAGGGGGACTAGCCTACACCTTC. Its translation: CASSSPTGGLAYTF.

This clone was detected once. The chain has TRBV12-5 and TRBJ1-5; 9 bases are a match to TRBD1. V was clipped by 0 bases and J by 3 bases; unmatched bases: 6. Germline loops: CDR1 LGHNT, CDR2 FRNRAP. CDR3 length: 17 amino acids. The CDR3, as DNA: TGTGCTAGTGGTTTGGTAACTGGGGACAGGGTCAATCAGCCCCAGCATTTT. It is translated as CASGLVTGDRVNQPQHF.